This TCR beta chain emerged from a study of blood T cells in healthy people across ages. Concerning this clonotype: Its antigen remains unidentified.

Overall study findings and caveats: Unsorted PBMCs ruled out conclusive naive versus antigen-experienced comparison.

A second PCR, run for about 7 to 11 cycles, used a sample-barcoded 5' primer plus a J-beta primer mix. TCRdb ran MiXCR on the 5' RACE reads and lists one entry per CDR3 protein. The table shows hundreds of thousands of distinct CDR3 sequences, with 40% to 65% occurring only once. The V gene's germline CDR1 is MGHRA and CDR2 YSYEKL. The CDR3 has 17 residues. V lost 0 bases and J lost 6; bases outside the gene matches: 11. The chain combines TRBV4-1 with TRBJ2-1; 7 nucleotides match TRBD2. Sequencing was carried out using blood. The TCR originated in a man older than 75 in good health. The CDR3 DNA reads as TGCGCCAGCAGCCAAGATATCGGTGGGAGGGCCCTCAATGAGCAGTTCTTC. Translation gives CASSQDIGGRALNEQFF.